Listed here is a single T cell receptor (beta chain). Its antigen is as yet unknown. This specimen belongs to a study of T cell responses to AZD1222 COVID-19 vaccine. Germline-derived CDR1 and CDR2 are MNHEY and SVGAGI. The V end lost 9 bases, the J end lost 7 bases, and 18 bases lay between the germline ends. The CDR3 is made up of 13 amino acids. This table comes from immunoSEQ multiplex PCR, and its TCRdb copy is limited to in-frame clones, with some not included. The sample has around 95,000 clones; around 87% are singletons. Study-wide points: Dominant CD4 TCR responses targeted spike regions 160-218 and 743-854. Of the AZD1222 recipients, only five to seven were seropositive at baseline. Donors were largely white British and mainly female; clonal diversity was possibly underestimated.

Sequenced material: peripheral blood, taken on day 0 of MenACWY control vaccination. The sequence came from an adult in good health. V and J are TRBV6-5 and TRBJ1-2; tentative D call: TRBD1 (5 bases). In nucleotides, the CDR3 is TGTGCCAGTAGGGTAACGGGGGTGAGTGGCTACACCTTC. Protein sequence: CASRVTGVSGYTF.